This entry features one TCR beta chain sequence. Its target is not known. The junction differs from germline at one of its ends, possibly a read error. CDR3 length: 15 residues. Germline V gene sequence: CDR1 SSHAT, CDR2 FNYEAQ (reference sequence). This entry comes from a study of identical twins. Study-level results: Models underpredicted monozygotic twin sharing of out-of-frame TCR alpha. A partial confounding effect on zero-insertion analyses could come from invariant MAIT and iNKT cells.

With template switching, a universal primer site was added, and the cDNA carried unique molecular identifiers. TCRdb re-called the 5' RACE reads with MiXCR, one entry per CDR3 protein. Among 550,000 to 700,000 distinct CDR3 sequences listed, around a tenth were seen once. These records were also assigned to another study, of yellow fever vaccine responses in identical twins. That paper adds: Twins reportedly appeared to share part of their vaccine T cell response while keeping part individual.

The source of this sequence is a woman between 18 and 30 years old in good health. The J gene is TRBJ2-5, the V gene TRBV7-7; D is uncertain. Sequencing was carried out using PBMCs. The CDR3 DNA is TGTGCTAGCAGCTTAAACCACGATCACGCGGAGACCCAGTACTTC. Translated, it gives CASSLNHDHAETQYF.